This is a list of T cell receptor beta chains from one sample in a study of early T cells in non-severe SARS-CoV-2 infection. TCRdb independently ran MiXCR on the 5' RACE reads; one entry per CDR3 protein. The sample lists 98,000 or so distinct CDR3 sequences, about an eighth occurring once. Sequences were obtained from whole blood. These receptors all come from an adult who was a healthcare worker with PCR-confirmed SARS-CoV-2 infection or an uninfected control (not recorded which). CDR3s include the opening cysteine and the closing phenylalanine or tryptophan. A D gene is named only where the DNA matches it firmly. A clone size is listed for some rows: how often the clone was seen (once, few, many), or a class if it is expanded.

size	J	V	D	DNA	CDR3
few	TRBJ2-1	TRBV3-1	TRBD2	TGTGCCAGCAGCCAGCTTAGCGGGAGGACCACCAATGAGCAGTTCTTC	CASSQLSGRTTNEQFF
few	TRBJ1-1	TRBV11-2	-	TGTGCCAGCAGCTTAGCCTACAGACGACCGAACACTGAAGCTTTCTTT	CASSLAYRRPNTEAFF
few	TRBJ2-5	TRBV7-6	-	TGTGTCAGCAGCTACCCAATCATGGGCTCGGGGACCCAGTACTTC	CVSSYPIMGSGTQYF
many	TRBJ2-3	TRBV7-9	-	TGTGCCAGCAGCTTATCACACACAGGGCTTGGGGCAGATACGCAGTATTTT	CASSLSHTGLGADTQYF
many	TRBJ2-5	TRBV7-9	-	TGTGCCAGCAGCTTAGCGATGGGGGAAGAGACCCAGTACTTC	CASSLAMGEETQYF
many	TRBJ1-1	TRBV11-1	-	TGTGCCAGCAGCTGGCAGGTTAACACTGAAGCTTTCTTT	CASSWQVNTEAFF
-	TRBJ1-1	TRBV5-3	-	TGTGCCAGAAGCGGCGGACGGGAGAACACTGAAGCTTTCTTT	CARSGGRENTEAFF
-	TRBJ1-2	TRBV9	-	TGTGCCAGCAGCGTATTTGGGGGTGACTATGGCTACACCTTC	CASSVFGGDYGYTF
-	TRBJ1-1	TRBV6-6	TRBD1	TGTGCCAGCAGTCGACAGGGGAGGGCTAGTGAAGCTTTCTTT	CASSRQGRASEAFF
few	TRBJ1-4	TRBV20-1	TRBD1	TGCAGTGCTTTCCTCCCGACAGGGCCAAATGAAAAACTGTTTTTT	CSAFLPTGPNEKLFF
many	TRBJ1-4	TRBV7-9	-	TGTGCCAGCAGCTTAGCGCCGGGGGGTGTAAGAGAAAAACTGTTTTTT	CASSLAPGGVREKLFF
many	TRBJ1-4	TRBV7-2	TRBD1	TGTGCCAGCAGCTCCCGGGCTGGGGCAGGGGGCCAGAAAAGCGAAAAACTGTTTTTT	CASSSRAGAGGQKSEKLFF
-	TRBJ2-7	TRBV3-1	-	TGTGCCAGCAGCCAGCTGGGGACCGAGCAGTACTTC	CASSQLGTEQYF
many	TRBJ2-7	TRBV20-1	TRBD2	TGCAGTGCTAGAAAGCCTCTAGCGGGAGGCTACGAGCAGTACTTC	CSARKPLAGGYEQYF
few	TRBJ2-3	TRBV29-1	-	TGCAGCGGTAGCGGCACAGATACGCAGTATTTT	CSGSGTDTQYF
few	TRBJ2-3	TRBV5-6	TRBD1	TGTGCCAGCAGCGGGGACAGGGCCCATACGCAGTATTTT	CASSGDRAHTQYF
few	TRBJ2-3	TRBV5-1	-	TGCGCCAGCAGACCGACGGGAGTGGGCCCAGATACGCAGTATTTT	CASRPTGVGPDTQYF
many	TRBJ2-5	TRBV18	-	TGTGCCAGCTCATCGACGCACGGGGCCGAAGAGACCCAGTACTTC	CASSSTHGAEETQYF
-	TRBJ2-3	TRBV6-2/TRBV6-3	TRBD2	TGTGCCAGCAGCCACGGACTAGCGGGATTACCAGATACGCAGTATTTT	CASSHGLAGLPDTQYF
-	TRBJ2-3	TRBV7-9	-	TGTGCCAGCAGTCCGATAGGGACTTCTTCGGATTTT	CASSPIGTSSDF
many	TRBJ1-1	TRBV7-3	TRBD1	TGTGCCAGCAGGGCCAAAGGGGGCGGAAGCACTGAAGCTTTCTTT	CASRAKGGGSTEAFF
few	TRBJ2-5	TRBV5-4	-	TGTGCCAGCAGCCCCGGGGGCACACAAGAGACCCAGTACTTC	CASSPGGTQETQYF
few	TRBJ2-1	TRBV11-2	TRBD1	TGTGCCAGCAGCCCCGGGGACAGCTACAATGAGCAGTTCTTC	CASSPGDSYNEQFF
-	TRBJ2-7	TRBV2	-	TGTGCCAGCGAACCATACACAGGGTCAAGGGCTGAGCAGTACTTC	CASEPYTGSRAEQYF
-	TRBJ1-6	TRBV6-5	-	TGTGCCACGGGAGGGGCGGGGGATTCACCCCTCCACTTT	CATGGAGDSPLHF
-	TRBJ1-5	TRBV7-8	-	TGTGCCAGCAGCTTAAGGACAGACTATAGCAATCAGCCCCAGCATTTT	CASSLRTDYSNQPQHF
many	TRBJ2-7	TRBV7-9	TRBD2	TGTGCCAGCAGCCTCAGGACTAGCGGGAGCTTAAGCTCCTACGAGCAGTACTTC	CASSLRTSGSLSSYEQYF
-	TRBJ2-3	TRBV6-2/TRBV6-3	-	TGTGCCAGCAGTTACTCTGGGGGGCGCACAGATACGCAGTATTTT	CASSYSGGRTDTQYF
few	TRBJ1-2	TRBV18	-	TGTGCCAGCTCACCACAGGGTTTTGGCTACACCTTC	CASSPQGFGYTF
many	TRBJ2-1	TRBV24-1	-	TGTGCCACCAGTGATTTCTTACCGGGGAATGAGCAGTTCTTC	CATSDFLPGNEQFF
many	TRBJ1-3	TRBV12-3/TRBV12-4	TRBD1	TGTGCCAGCAGTGCGTACAGGGGGCCTGGAAACACCATATATTTT	CASSAYRGPGNTIYF
many	TRBJ2-3	TRBV28	-	TGTGCCAGCAGTCGGAGCACAGATACGCAGTATTTT	CASSRSTDTQYF
few	TRBJ1-1	TRBV29-1	-	TGCAGCGTTGGGGGGAGGAGGATCGGCACTGAAGCTTTCTTT	CSVGGRRIGTEAFF
many	TRBJ2-3	TRBV12-3/TRBV12-4	-	TGTGCCAGCAGTTACGACCGAGGGGATACGCAGTATTTT	CASSYDRGDTQYF
many	TRBJ2-5	TRBV7-3	-	TGTGCCAGCAGCATGGACCCCAAGGGGACCCAGTACTTC	CASSMDPKGTQYF
few	TRBJ2-5	TRBV11-2	TRBD2	TGTGCCAGCAGCCCCGGGACTAGCGTAAACCAAGAGACCCAGTACTTC	CASSPGTSVNQETQYF
-	TRBJ1-1	TRBV5-1	TRBD1	TGCGCCAGCAGCTTGACAGGGGGAAGGACTGAAGCTTTCTTT	CASSLTGGRTEAFF
-	TRBJ2-1	TRBV29-1	TRBD1	TGCAGCGCGGGGCAGGGACAGGGGAGCAGGTTCTTC	CSAGQGQGSRFF
-	TRBJ2-7	TRBV28	-	TGTGCCAGCAGTCCCTGGGACTACGAGCAGTACTTC	CASSPWDYEQYF
many	TRBJ2-1	TRBV28	TRBD2	TGTGCCAGCAGTTTCCGCGGGACTAGAAGCAATGAGCAGTTCTTC	CASSFRGTRSNEQFF
few	TRBJ1-6	TRBV11-2	-	TGTGCCAGCAGCTTAGTCCGAGGGGATTCACCCCTCCACTTT	CASSLVRGDSPLHF
many	TRBJ2-5	TRBV11-3	-	TGTGCCAGCAGCTATAGCACCCGAGCGGGCACAGAGACCCAGTACTTC	CASSYSTRAGTETQYF
few	TRBJ2-4	TRBV29-1	TRBD2	TGCAGCGCCGCACTAGCGCCGAAAAACATTCAGTACTTC	CSAALAPKNIQYF
many	TRBJ1-4	TRBV12-3/TRBV12-4	-	TGTGCCAGCAGTTTAGCGGAGGGGGAAAATGAAAAACTGTTTTTT	CASSLAEGENEKLFF
many	TRBJ2-3	TRBV29-1	-	TGCAGCGTTTCCCCAGGCCGCACAGATACGCAGTATTTT	CSVSPGRTDTQYF
many	TRBJ1-1	TRBV6-2/TRBV6-3	-	TGTGCCAGCAAGGACACTTTGAACACTGAAGCTTTCTTT	CASKDTLNTEAFF
-	TRBJ2-5	TRBV29-1	TRBD2	TGCAGCGTTGCCCTAGCGGGGGGGCAAGAGACCCAGTACTTC	CSVALAGGQETQYF
few	TRBJ2-1	TRBV20-1	TRBD1	TGCAGTGCTAGCCGGGACAGTACCTACAATGAGCAGTTCTTC	CSASRDSTYNEQFF
-	TRBJ1-3	TRBV12-5	-	TGTGCTAGTGGTTTGGTAAGGGGTCGGGACCCGAGCTCTGGAAACACCATATATTTT	CASGLVRGRDPSSGNTIYF
many	TRBJ1-2	TRBV28	TRBD1	TGTGCCAGCAACGTCCGGGACAGGATGTTTGGCTACACCTTC	CASNVRDRMFGYTF
few	TRBJ2-2	TRBV6-5	-	TGTGCCAGCAGCCAACCGGGGTTCGTTGGTGTCGGGGAGCTGTTTTTT	CASSQPGFVGVGELFF